This is a list of T cell receptor beta chains from one sample in a study of CD8 T cells in ankylosing spondylitis. TCRdb called the 5' RACE reads again in MiXCR, with one record for every CDR3 protein. This table holds roughly 180,000 distinct CDR3 sequences, roughly 10% found once. The source material was blood, either unsorted or a sorted T cell fraction (not recorded which). These receptors were taken from a female donor with ankylosing spondylitis or in good health (not recorded which). CDR3s include the opening cysteine and the closing phenylalanine or tryptophan. Each record gives: J gene, V gene, clone size, D gene, CDR3 DNA, CDR3 protein. The D gene is left open where the match is weak. Expanded clones are given a class, and other clones once, few, many or no size at all.

TRBJ2-7,TRBV12-3/TRBV12-4,few,.,TGTGCCAGCAGTCTACCAGGGGCCGACGAGCAGTACTTC,CASSLPGADEQYF
TRBJ2-1,TRBV12-3/TRBV12-4,few,TRBD2,TGTGCCAGCAGTTTTCTACTACCGGGACTAGCGGGGGGTGAGCAGTTCTTC,CASSFLLPGLAGGEQFF
TRBJ2-1,TRBV4-3,many,.,TGCGCCAGCAGCCAAGATAGGGCTAGCAGCAATGAGCAGTTCTTC,CASSQDRASSNEQFF
TRBJ2-3,TRBV7-9,few,TRBD1,TGTGCCAGCAGCTTCGGGCTTGGACAGGGAAAATCAGATACGCAGTATTTT,CASSFGLGQGKSDTQYF
TRBJ2-7,TRBV6-1,few,.,TGTGCCAGCAGTCCCCTAGGGGGTAGCGGATACGAGCAGTACTTC,CASSPLGGSGYEQYF
TRBJ2-1,TRBV11-2,many,TRBD2,TGTGCCAGCAGCGGACTAGCCCCGTTCTTC,CASSGLAPFF
TRBJ1-5,TRBV15,few,.,TGTGCCACCATGGCAGGATCTAGCAATCAGCCCCAGCATTTT,CATMAGSSNQPQHF
TRBJ2-7,TRBV10-3,.,.,TGTGCCATCAGTGCCTATAGGGGGGGGGGCGATTCCTACGAGCAGTACTTC,CAISAYRGGGDSYEQYF
TRBJ2-7,TRBV13,.,TRBD1,TGTGCCAGCAGCCTTCACCAGGGACAGAGCCTCTACGAGCAGTACTTC,CASSLHQGQSLYEQYF
TRBJ1-1,TRBV27,.,.,TGTGCCAGCACCAATTCACAGGGATGGACTGAAGCTTTCTTT,CASTNSQGWTEAFF
TRBJ1-1,TRBV12-3/TRBV12-4,many,.,TGTGCCAGCAGTATTGGAGGGAGGGAAGCTTTCTTT,CASSIGGREAFF
TRBJ1-1,TRBV20-1,.,.,TGCAGTGCTAGAGGAGCAGGGAGTTTCGCTGAAGCTTTCTTT,CSARGAGSFAEAFF
TRBJ2-7,TRBV5-5,few,.,TGTGCCAGCAGCTGGACAGCCGGGACCTACGAGCAGTACTTC,CASSWTAGTYEQYF
TRBJ1-3,TRBV30,few,.,TGTGCCTGGAGTATCAACTCTGGAAACACCATATATTTT,CAWSINSGNTIYF
TRBJ2-1,TRBV11-2,.,TRBD2,TGTGCCAGCAGCCGTCAGCGGGAGATCCCCCATGAGCAGTTCTTC,CASSRQREIPHEQFF